This T cell receptor beta chain comes out of a study of T cell repertoires in cytomegalovirus infection. CDR3 length equals 14 residues. Germline V CDR1 and CDR2: SNHLY, FYNNEI. Trimming removed 2 bases from V and 2 bases from J, with 7 bases in between. MiXCR, applied by TCRdb to the reads, yields one record per CDR3 protein. The data hold approximately 990,000 distinct CDR3 sequences, with approximately 30% observed a single time. This clonotype was seen a handful of times. As yet, its antigen is unknown. The receptor was isolated from a human donor in good health (CMV status not recorded). Some clones in this sample may be carry-over from other donors' samples. The sequencing used cultured CD8+ T cells from PBMCs, collected from culture after CMV antigen stimulation. The chain couples TRBV2 to TRBJ2-1, with D maybe TRBD1 (5 bases). The CDR3 sequence: CASSEKGTYNEQFF. The CDR3 region has the DNA TGTGCCAGCAGTGAAAAGGGGACCTACAATGAGCAGTTCTTC. Supplemented by reference TRBV2 and TRBJ2-1, the full variable domain reads EPEVTQTPSHQVTQMGQEVILRCVPISNHLYFYWYRQILGQKVEFLVSFYNNEISEKSEIFDDQFSVERPDGSNFTLKIRSTKLEDSAMYFCASSEKGTYNEQFFGPGTRLTVL.